This passage covers 3 T cell receptor beta chains from one sample sequenced in a study of beta chain features in type 1 diabetes. These receptors have no identified antigens. Findings of the study overall: TCRB CDR3s from Type 1 diabetes patients were moderately but significantly shorter in all four CD4+ subsets.

Isolated RNA was reverse transcribed in full, so expressed TCRB transcripts were sequenced. Clones were sequenced by immunoSEQ multiplex PCR, and TCRdb holds only the in-frame ones, with some missing. Of tens of thousands of clones in the sample, approximately 72% were seen once. The sequencing input was Tregs from blood. Receptor source: a woman between 18 and 29 years old with type 1 diabetes.

The V call is TRBV18, the J call TRBJ2-7; TRBD2 is a possible D gene (6 bases). Trimming pared 5 bases from V and 3 bases from J, leaving 8 bases between. Germline assignment: CDR1 KGHSH and CDR2 LQKENI. This CDR3 is built from 12 residues. CDR3 DNA: TGTGCCAGCTCAAGACTAGGCTACGAGCAGTACTTC. It specifies CASSRLGYEQYF.

J is TRBJ2-1 and V is TRBV11-2; D perhaps matches TRBD1 (6 bases). The V end lost 3 bases, the J end lost 8 bases, and 11 bases lay between the germline ends. Germline CDR1 is SGHAT and CDR2 is FQNNGV. The CDR3 sequence is 13 residues long. In nucleotides, the CDR3 is TGTGCCAGCAGCTTTGGGCCAGGGGATGAGCAGTTCTTC. Protein product: CASSFGPGDEQFF.

The V gene is TRBV6-5, the J gene TRBJ2-7; no clear D gene. The CDR3 has 14 amino acids. Germline V gives CDR1 MNHEY, CDR2 SVGAGI. V gave up 6 bases and J gave up 5 bases, with 17 bases separating them. Here the CDR3 DNA reads TGTGCCAGCAGCTCCCCGTTGAGTATCGACGAGCAGTACTTC. This sequence encodes CASSSPLSIDEQYF.